This is a list of T cell receptor beta chains from one sample in a study of T cells in Graves' hyperthyroidism and ophthalmopathy. Each CDR3 protein is one row after TCRdb ran MiXCR on the multiplex PCR reads. The data hold roughly 500,000 distinct CDR3 sequences, with 22% observed a single time. The sequencing sample was made of blood. The receptors were gathered from a woman between 65 and 79 years old with Graves' ophthalmopathy. CDR3s include the opening cysteine and the closing phenylalanine or tryptophan. Fields, in order: V gene, J gene, D gene, clone size, CDR3 DNA, CDR3 protein. The D gene is left open where the match is weak. Clone size is stated in some rows and not others, as once, few, many or a class when expanded.

>TRBV7-9|TRBJ2-2|-|few
TGTGCCAGCAGCTTTCTGGCCCCGCAGAACACCGGGGAGCTGTTTTTT
CASSFLAPQNTGELFF
>TRBV4-1|TRBJ1-1|-|-
TGCGCCAGCAGCCAAAATCGTAACAGATCTCGCACTGAAGCTTTCTTT
CASSQNRNRSRTEAFF
>TRBV10-1|TRBJ1-2|-|-
TGCGCCAGCAGCTCCGACAGGATAGGTGGCTACACCTTC
CASSSDRIGGYTF
>TRBV20-1|TRBJ2-3|TRBD2|-
TGCAGTGCCCCCCTAGCGGGAGTTACAGATACGCAGTATTTT
CSAPLAGVTDTQYF
>TRBV28|TRBJ1-1|-|-
TGTGCCAGCACCCCGCGGGGGACTGAAGCTTTCTTT
CASTPRGTEAFF
>TRBV27|TRBJ2-1|-|few
TGTGCCAGCAGTTTAAAGGGATATTCCTACAATGAGCAGTTCTTC
CASSLKGYSYNEQFF
>TRBV6-4|TRBJ2-2|-|few
TGTGCCAGCAGTGACGGGACCTTTGGCGGGGAGCTGTTTTTT
CASSDGTFGGELFF
>TRBV5-1|TRBJ2-7|TRBD1|-
TGCGCCAGCAGCTACGACAGGGAGAACGAGCAGTACTTC
CASSYDRENEQYF
>TRBV3-1|TRBJ2-7|TRBD2|-
TGTGCCAGCAGCCGCGGAGGACTAGTCTACGAGCAGTACTTC
CASSRGGLVYEQYF
>TRBV2|TRBJ2-3|TRBD2|few
TGTGCCAGCAGAGAAAGGACTAGCGGCACAGATACGCAGTATTTT
CASRERTSGTDTQYF
>TRBV12-3/TRBV12-4|TRBJ2-7|TRBD2|many
TGTGCCAGCAGTTCCCGACTAGCGGGTGAGAGGGAGCAGTACTTC
CASSSRLAGEREQYF
>TRBV20-1|TRBJ2-1|TRBD1|many
TGCAGTGCTAGAGATCCGTTGGGGCAGGGGGTCAATGAGCAGTTCTTC
CSARDPLGQGVNEQFF
>TRBV7-9|TRBJ2-3|-|-
TGTGCCAGCAGCTTAAATGAGGACAGATACACAGATACGCAGTATTTT
CASSLNEDRYTDTQYF
>TRBV6-1|TRBJ2-1|-|-
TGTGCCAGCAGTTCCAACCCCAACCCCAATGAGCAGTTCTTC
CASSSNPNPNEQFF
>TRBV6-1|TRBJ1-1|-|many
TGTGCCAGCAGTCCTTCGTTTGTCCTTGGAGCTTTCTTT
CASSPSFVLGAFF
>TRBV15|TRBJ1-2|-|-
TGTGCCACCAGCAGCGGACAGAACTATGGCTACACCTTC
CATSSGQNYGYTF
>TRBV28|TRBJ2-1|-|-
TGTGCCAGCACCCTCGGGACACCTGAGCAGTTCTTC
CASTLGTPEQFF
>TRBV29-1|TRBJ2-1|-|-
TGCAGCGCCCAGAAGGCGGGACTGTCCAATGAGCAGTTCTTC
CSAQKAGLSNEQFF
>TRBV24-1|TRBJ2-4|-|few
TGTGCCACCAGTGCGGACAAAAACATTCAGTACTTC
CATSADKNIQYF
>TRBV30|TRBJ2-2|TRBD1|-
TGTGCCTGGAGTGGGGACAGGGACACCGGGGAGCTGTTTTTT
CAWSGDRDTGELFF
>TRBV24-1|TRBJ2-3|-|-
TGTGCCACCAGTGATTTGACAGGATTTGGAGATACGCAGTATTTT
CATSDLTGFGDTQYF
>TRBV28|TRBJ2-1|-|many
TGTGCCAGCAGCTACCCGAATGAGCAGTTCTTC
CASSYPNEQFF
>TRBV30|TRBJ2-7|-|-
TGTGCCTGGAGCGGTGTACAAGGCGGCGTGCAGTACTTC
CAWSGVQGGVQYF
>TRBV18|TRBJ1-1|-|few
TGTGCCAGCGCGGACAGTCTGGACACTGAAGCTTTCTTT
CASADSLDTEAFF
>TRBV11-3|TRBJ2-1|-|-
TGTGCCAGCAGCTTAGGGGGGGACGTCTACAATGAGCAGTCCTTC
CASSLGGDVYNEQSF
>TRBV7-3|TRBJ1-1|-|few
TGTGCCAGCAGCTCTACGACCCCCGCTGAAGCTTTCTTT
CASSSTTPAEAFF
>TRBV7-2|TRBJ1-3|-|many
TGTGCCAGCAGCAACCAGGGTAACGCTGGAAACACCATATATTTT
CASSNQGNAGNTIYF
>TRBV19|TRBJ2-1|TRBD1|-
TGTGCCAGTAGTGCGAGACAGGGGGATGAGCAGTTCTTC
CASSARQGDEQFF
>TRBV6-1|TRBJ2-3|TRBD2|-
TGTGCCAGCAGTGGTAGCGGGAGCAACACAGATACGCAGTATTTT
CASSGSGSNTDTQYF
>TRBV9|TRBJ2-7|-|many
TGTGCCAGCAGCGCCTCCCCGGCTGGGGGTTCGTGGATCGAGCAGTACTTC
CASSASPAGGSWIEQYF
>TRBV11-2|TRBJ2-5|TRBD1|-
TGTGCCGGCAGCATAGGGACAGGGCGCTTGGAGACCCAGTACTTC
CAGSIGTGRLETQYF
>TRBV12-3/TRBV12-4|TRBJ2-3|-|-
TGTGCCAGCACCCAGGGACGCCGCACAGATACGCAGTATTTT
CASTQGRRTDTQYF
>TRBV30|TRBJ2-2|-|few
TGTGCCTGGAGTGTATACGGGTTCACCGGGGAGCTGTTTTTT
CAWSVYGFTGELFF
>TRBV6-1|TRBJ2-3|-|many
TGTGCCAGCAGTCAGTCGGACTCCCCCACAGATACGCAGTATTTT
CASSQSDSPTDTQYF
>TRBV20-1|TRBJ2-7|TRBD2|many
TGCAGTGCCCCCGTGGCACTAGCGGGACAGTCCGAGCAGTACTTC
CSAPVALAGQSEQYF
>TRBV20-1|TRBJ2-7|-|few
TGCAGTGCCAACTACCAGGGTCTCAACGAGCAGTACTTC
CSANYQGLNEQYF
>TRBV6-2/TRBV6-3|TRBJ2-1|-|many
TGTGCCAGCAGTTACTCGGGAGTTATCTCCTACAATGAGCAGTTCTTC
CASSYSGVISYNEQFF
>TRBV7-2|TRBJ2-3|-|many
TGTGCCAGCAGCCCCCAGAGCGGTCGCGGTAGCACAGATACGCAGTATTTT
CASSPQSGRGSTDTQYF
>TRBV6-5|TRBJ1-1|TRBD1|-
TGTGCCAGCACTCAAGGGACAGACAACACTGAAGCTTTCTTT
CASTQGTDNTEAFF
>TRBV20-1|TRBJ2-1|-|-
TGCAGTGCTACGGGCAATGAGCAGTTCTTC
CSATGNEQFF
>TRBV11-2|TRBJ2-5|TRBD2|-
TGTGCCAGCAGCTCCGGGGGGGTAGAGACCCAGTACTTC
CASSSGGVETQYF
>TRBV30|TRBJ1-2|-|-
TGTGCCTGGAGTACAGGAGTACATGGCTATGGCTACACCTTC
CAWSTGVHGYGYTF
>TRBV7-9|TRBJ1-4|-|few
TGTGCCAGCAGCTTAGGATTTTCGGTTGCAACTAATGAAAAACTGTTTTTT
CASSLGFSVATNEKLFF
>TRBV20-1|TRBJ2-1|-|few
TGCAGTGCCCCTACAAAGGCCTACAATGAGCAGTTCTTC
CSAPTKAYNEQFF
>TRBV10-1|TRBJ1-2|TRBD1|-
TGCGCCAGCAGCCCCGGGACAGGCTTTATCTATGGCTACACCTTC
CASSPGTGFIYGYTF
>TRBV7-9|TRBJ2-5|-|-
TGTGCCAGCGGTAGGTTCGTTGAGGAGACCCAGTACTTC
CASGRFVEETQYF
>TRBV7-2|TRBJ2-7|-|many
TGTGCCAGCAGCTTAGCGCCAGCGCTCAACGAGCAGTACTTC
CASSLAPALNEQYF